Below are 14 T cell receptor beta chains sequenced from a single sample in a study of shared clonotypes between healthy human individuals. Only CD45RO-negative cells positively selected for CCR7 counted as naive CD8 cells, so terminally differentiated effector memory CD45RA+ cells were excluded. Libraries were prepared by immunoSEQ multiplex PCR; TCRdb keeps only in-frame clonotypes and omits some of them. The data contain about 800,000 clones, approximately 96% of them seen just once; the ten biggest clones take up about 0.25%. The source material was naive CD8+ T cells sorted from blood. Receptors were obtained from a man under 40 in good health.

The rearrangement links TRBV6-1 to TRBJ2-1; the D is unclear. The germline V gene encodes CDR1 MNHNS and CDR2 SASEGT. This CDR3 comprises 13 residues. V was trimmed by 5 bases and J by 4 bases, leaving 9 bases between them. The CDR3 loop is CASSSQVYNEQFF. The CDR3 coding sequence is TGTGCCAGCAGTAGTCAGGTATACAATGAGCAGTTCTTC.

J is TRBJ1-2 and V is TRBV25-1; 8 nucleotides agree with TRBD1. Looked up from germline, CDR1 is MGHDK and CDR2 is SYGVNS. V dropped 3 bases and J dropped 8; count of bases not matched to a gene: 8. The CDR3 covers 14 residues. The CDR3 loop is CASSDLRGLRGYTF. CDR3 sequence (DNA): TGTGCCAGCAGTGACCTCAGGGGGCTTAGGGGCTACACCTTC.

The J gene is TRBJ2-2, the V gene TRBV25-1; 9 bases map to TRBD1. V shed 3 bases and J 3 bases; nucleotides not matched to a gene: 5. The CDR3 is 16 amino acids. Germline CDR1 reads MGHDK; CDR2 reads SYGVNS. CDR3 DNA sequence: TGTGCCAGCAGTGACCCCACAGGGGGCGACACCGGGGAGCTGTTTTTT. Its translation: CASSDPTGGDTGELFF.

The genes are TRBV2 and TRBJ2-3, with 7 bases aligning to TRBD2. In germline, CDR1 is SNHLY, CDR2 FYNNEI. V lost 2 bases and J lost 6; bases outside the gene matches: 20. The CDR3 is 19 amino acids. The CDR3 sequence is CASSESATLAEAWGDTQYF. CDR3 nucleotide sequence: TGTGCCAGCAGTGAAAGCGCCACCCTAGCGGAGGCCTGGGGGGATACGCAGTATTTT.

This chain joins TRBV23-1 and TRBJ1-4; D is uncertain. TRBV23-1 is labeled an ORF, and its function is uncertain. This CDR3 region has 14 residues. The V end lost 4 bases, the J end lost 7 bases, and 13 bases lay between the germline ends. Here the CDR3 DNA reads TGCGCCAGCAGTCTGTCGAATTGGGGTGAAAAACTGTTTTTT. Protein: CASSLSNWGEKLFF.

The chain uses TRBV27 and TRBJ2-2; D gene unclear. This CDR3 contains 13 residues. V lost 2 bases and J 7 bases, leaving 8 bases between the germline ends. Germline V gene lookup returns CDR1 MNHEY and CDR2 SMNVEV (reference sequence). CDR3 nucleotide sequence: TGTGCCAGCAGTTTAGGGCGAGGCGGGGAGCTGTTTTTT. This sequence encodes CASSLGRGGELFF.

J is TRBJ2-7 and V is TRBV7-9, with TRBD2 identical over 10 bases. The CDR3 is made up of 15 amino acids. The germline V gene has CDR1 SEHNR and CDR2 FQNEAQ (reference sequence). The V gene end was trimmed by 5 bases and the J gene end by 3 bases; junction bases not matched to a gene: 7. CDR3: CASSPTSGMDYEQYF. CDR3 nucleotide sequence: TGTGCCAGCAGCCCTACTAGCGGGATGGACTACGAGCAGTACTTC.

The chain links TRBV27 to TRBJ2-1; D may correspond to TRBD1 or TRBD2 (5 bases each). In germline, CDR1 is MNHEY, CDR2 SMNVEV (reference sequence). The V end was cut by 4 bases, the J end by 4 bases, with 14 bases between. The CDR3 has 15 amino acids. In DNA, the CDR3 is TGTGCCAGCAGTTCCCTTGGGGGACCGTACAATGAGCAGTTCTTC. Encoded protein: CASSSLGGPYNEQFF.

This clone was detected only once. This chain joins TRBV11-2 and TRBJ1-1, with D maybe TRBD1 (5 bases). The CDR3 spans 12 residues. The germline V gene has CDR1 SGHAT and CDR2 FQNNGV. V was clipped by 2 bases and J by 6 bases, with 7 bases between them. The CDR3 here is CASSLQGPEAFF. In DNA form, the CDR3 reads TGTGCCAGCAGCTTACAGGGCCCTGAAGCTTTCTTT.

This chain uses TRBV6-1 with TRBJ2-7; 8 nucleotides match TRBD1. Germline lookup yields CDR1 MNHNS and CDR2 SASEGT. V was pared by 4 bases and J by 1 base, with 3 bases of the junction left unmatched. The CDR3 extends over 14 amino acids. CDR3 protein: CASSVDRGSYEQYF. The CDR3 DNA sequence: TGTGCCAGCAGTGTAGACAGGGGTTCCTACGAGCAGTACTTC.

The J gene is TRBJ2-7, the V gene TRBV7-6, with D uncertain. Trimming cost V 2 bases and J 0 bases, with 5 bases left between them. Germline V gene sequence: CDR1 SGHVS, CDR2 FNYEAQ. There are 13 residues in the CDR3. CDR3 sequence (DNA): TGTGCCAGCAGCTTATATGGCTCCTACGAGCAGTACTTC. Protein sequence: CASSLYGSYEQYF.

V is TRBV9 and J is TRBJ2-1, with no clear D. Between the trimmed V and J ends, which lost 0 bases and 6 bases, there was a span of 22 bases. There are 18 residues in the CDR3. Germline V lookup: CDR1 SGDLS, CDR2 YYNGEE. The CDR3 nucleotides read TGTGCCAGCAGCGTAGAGGATTGGACGTCCATGGGCCCCAATGAGCAGTTCTTC. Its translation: CASSVEDWTSMGPNEQFF.

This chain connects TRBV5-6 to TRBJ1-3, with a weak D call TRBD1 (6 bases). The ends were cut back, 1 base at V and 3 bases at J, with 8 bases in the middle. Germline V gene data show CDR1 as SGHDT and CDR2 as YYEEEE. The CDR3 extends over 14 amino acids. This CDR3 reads CASSLTGSGNTIYF. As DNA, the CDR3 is TGTGCCAGCAGCTTGACAGGGAGTGGAAACACCATATATTTT.

CDR3 bases: TGTGCCATCAGTGATCCGGGAGGGGGCACCGGGGAGCTGTTTTTT. Protein: CAISDPGGGTGELFF. The V call is TRBV10-3, the J call TRBJ2-2, with 8 bases aligning to TRBD2. Germline trimming cut 3 bases from V and 4 bases from J; bases unmatched to any gene: 4. This CDR3 region has 15 residues. Germline lookup yields CDR1 ENHRY and CDR2 SYGVKD.